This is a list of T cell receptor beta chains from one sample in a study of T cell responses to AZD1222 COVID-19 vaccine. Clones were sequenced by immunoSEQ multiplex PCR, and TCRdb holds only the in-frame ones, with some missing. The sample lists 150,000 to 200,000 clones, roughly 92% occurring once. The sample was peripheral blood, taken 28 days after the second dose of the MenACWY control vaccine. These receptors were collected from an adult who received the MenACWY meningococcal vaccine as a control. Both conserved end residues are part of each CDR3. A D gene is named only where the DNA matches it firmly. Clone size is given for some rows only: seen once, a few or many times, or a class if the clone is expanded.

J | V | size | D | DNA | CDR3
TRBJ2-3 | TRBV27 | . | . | TGTGCCAGCAGCTCGGGCGGAGGAGATACGCAGTATTTT | CASSSGGGDTQYF
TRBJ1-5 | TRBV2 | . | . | TGTGCCAGCATGGAAGCACGCTATAGCAATCAGCCCCAGCATTTT | CASMEARYSNQPQHF
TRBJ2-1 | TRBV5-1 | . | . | TGCGCCAGCAGCTTCAGCTACAATGAGCAGTTCTTC | CASSFSYNEQFF
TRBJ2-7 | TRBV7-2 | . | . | TGTGCCAGCAGCTTAAATTCGCCAGGGAAAAGCGAGCAGTACTTC | CASSLNSPGKSEQYF
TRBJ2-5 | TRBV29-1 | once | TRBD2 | TGCAGCGTCTTTGACGGCGGGAGTGTACAAGAGACCCAGTACTTC | CSVFDGGSVQETQYF
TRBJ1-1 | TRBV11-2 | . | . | TGTGCCAGCAGCTTAATAGGGAACACTGAAGCTTTCTTT | CASSLIGNTEAFF
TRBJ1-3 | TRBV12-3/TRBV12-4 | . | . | TGTGCCAGCAGTTTACAGACTGGAAACACCATATATTTT | CASSLQTGNTIYF
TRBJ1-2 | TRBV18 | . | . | TGTGCCAGCTCACCCGGACAGCACTATGGCTACACCTTC | CASSPGQHYGYTF
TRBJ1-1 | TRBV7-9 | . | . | TGTGCCAGCAGCTCATTCCGGGTAGAATACACTGAAGCTTTCTTT | CASSSFRVEYTEAFF
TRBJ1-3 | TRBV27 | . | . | TGTGCCAGCAGAAGGGGCGCGGGTGGAAACACCATATATTTT | CASRRGAGGNTIYF
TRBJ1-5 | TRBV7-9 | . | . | TGTGCCAGCAGCTTCGATAGCAATCAGCCCCAGCATTTT | CASSFDSNQPQHF
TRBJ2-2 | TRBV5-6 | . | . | TGTGCCAGCACCGCCCCTGGGGCCGGGGAGCTGTTTTTT | CASTAPGAGELFF
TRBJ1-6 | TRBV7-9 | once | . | TGTGCCAGCACCGAGACGGTCAATTCACCCCTCCACTTT | CASTETVNSPLHF